Included here is one T cell receptor (beta chain) sequence, with context. No antigen is known for it. 5'RACE primed at constant segments yielded TCR alpha and TCR beta cDNA libraries bearing sample barcodes and UMIs. TCRdb processed the 5' RACE reads anew with MiXCR; each CDR3 protein has one entry. The sample has roughly 280,000 distinct CDR3 sequences; 16% are singletons. The data derive from a study of T-cell memory formation after mild COVID-19. Study-wide context: TCR clusters mostly belonged to single donors.

Germline V gene lookup returns CDR1 LGHNA and CDR2 YSLEER. V lost 0 bases and J lost 7, with 12 bases in between. The CDR3 is 15 residues long. Study results and caveats: There were some responding clones in pre-infection memory, which suggested that cross-reactive memory had joined. Later expanders leaned toward CD4+, whereas clones contracting from day 15 to 85 were balanced CD4/CD8.

The sequence derives from a man younger than 35 who had mild COVID-19 (a few samples of this study predate the infection). Cell type and time point are not known. Specimen: PBMCs or a T cell subset sorted from them (not recorded which). This chain joins TRBV4-3 and TRBJ1-4; tentatively, D is TRBD1 (5 bases). In DNA form, the CDR3 reads TGCGCCAGCAGCCAAGAATCTTGGGGGGGTGAAAAACTGTTTTTT. Its protein is CASSQESWGGEKLFF.